The 6 T cell receptor beta chains below all came from one sample that was sequenced in a study of OX40 agonist ivuxolimab in advanced cancers. Sequencing was performed with immunoSEQ multiplex PCR; in TCRdb, only in-frame clones are kept and a portion is missing. The sample consists of roughly 80,000 clones, approximately 89% of them appearing once. The starting material was CD4+ or CD8+ T cells sorted from blood, obtained in a trial of the OX40 agonist ivuxolimab. The receptors shown here come from an adult with an advanced solid tumor such as melanoma, head and neck, liver or kidney cancer.

The chain couples TRBV9 to TRBJ2-3; D is undetermined. Germline CDR1 reads SGDLS; CDR2 reads YYNGEE. V was cut by 3 bases and J by 6 bases, with 8 bases left in between. There are 12 residues in the CDR3. The CDR3 nucleotides read TGTGCCAGCAGCGATTCGGTGGATACGCAGTATTTT. Encoded protein: CASSDSVDTQYF.

As concerns this clone: At one of its ends the junction is not consistent with the germline gene, which may arise from a read error. This chain links TRBV7-8 with TRBJ1-1; perhaps TRBD1 as D (5 bases). The CDR3 runs to 11 residues. Germline V gene data show CDR1 as SGHVS and CDR2 as FQNEAQ. As DNA, the CDR3 is TGTGCCAGCAGCTTATCGGGCGGTCGACAGTTT. Its translation: CASSLSGGRQF.

V usage is TRBV2 and J usage is TRBJ1-5; 7 bases line up with TRBD1. The ends lost 6 bases at V and 6 bases at J; junction bases unmatched: 8. The germline gives CDR1 SNHLY, CDR2 FYNNEI. The CDR3 runs 14 residues. CDR3 region: CASRTDRRSQPQHF. In DNA, the CDR3 is TGTGCCAGCAGAACGGACAGGCGCAGTCAGCCCCAGCATTTT. Using reference TRBV2 and TRBJ1-5 for the parts outside the CDR3, the full variable domain is EPEVTQTPSHQVTQMGQEVILRCVPISNHLYFYWYRQILGQKVEFLVSFYNNEISEKSEIFDDQFSVERPDGSNFTLKIRSTKLEDSAMYFCASRTDRRSQPQHFGDGTRLSIL.

This chain joins TRBV9 and TRBJ1-3; a weak D match, TRBD1 (6 bases). This CDR3 has 15 residues. Per the germline V gene, CDR1 is SGDLS and CDR2 is YYNGEE. The V gene lost 1 base and the J gene lost 7 bases, with 15 bases spanning the gap. The CDR3 DNA follows: TGTGCCAGCAGCGTATGGGGACAATACCAGAACACCATATATTTT. This encodes CASSVWGQYQNTIYF.

V is TRBV7-9 and J is TRBJ2-5; D not certain. There are 13 residues in the CDR3. CDR1 is SEHNR and CDR2 is FQNEAQ in the germline V gene (reference sequence). V dropped 4 bases and J dropped 5 bases, with 11 bases sitting between them. This CDR3 is CASSWLGTETQYF. For the CDR3, the DNA is TGTGCCAGCAGCTGGCTGGGCACCGAGACCCAGTACTTC.

V usage is TRBV4-1 and J usage is TRBJ2-7; D is possibly TRBD2 (6 bases). The CDR3 length is 12 residues. V was pared by 4 bases and J by 9 bases, with 13 bases between. Germline V CDR1 and CDR2: MGHRA, YSYEKL. The CDR3: CASSPAEGGQYF. In DNA form, the CDR3 reads TGCGCCAGCAGCCCGGCGGAGGGCGGGCAGTACTTC.